Listed below are T cell receptor beta chains from one sample, sequenced in a study of cytomegalovirus exposure and HLA in healthy donors. The data were produced by immunoSEQ multiplex PCR, yet TCRdb's version contains in-frame clones alone and is incomplete. The table records fewer than 140,000 clones, 75% of them present only once. The specimen was PBMCs. All receptors come from a male donor in good health and CMV-seropositive. The CDR3 runs from the conserved cysteine through the conserved F or W. A D gene is named only where the DNA matches it firmly. Expanded clones are given a class, and other clones once, few, many or no size at all.

>.|.|TRBJ1-3|TRBV28
TGTGCCAGCAAGGAGGGGCCCATCTCTGGAAACACCATATATTTT
CASKEGPISGNTIYF
>few|.|TRBJ2-5|TRBV30
TGTGCCTGGAGTGGAGTACAGGGGACCCAGTACTTC
CAWSGVQGTQYF
>.|.|TRBJ2-5|TRBV4-3
TGCGCCAGCAGCCAACAACAGGGATCGGGAGAGACCCAGTACTTC
CASSQQQGSGETQYF
>.|.|TRBJ2-5|TRBV7-8
TGTGCCAGCAGCCTCAGGGTGGGGCAACAAGAGACCCAGTACTTC
CASSLRVGQQETQYF
>.|TRBD1|TRBJ2-1|TRBV19
TGTGCCAGTAAAGGGACAGGGGTGCGTGAGCAGTTCTTC
CASKGTGVREQFF
>.|.|TRBJ2-4|TRBV4-3
TGCGCCAGCAGCCAAGATCACACCAGGTTAATCAACATTCAGTACTTC
CASSQDHTRLINIQYF
>.|.|TRBJ1-2|TRBV20-1
TGCAGTCCCCCCCAGGGTCCTGGCTACACCTTC
CSPPQGPGYTF
>once|TRBD2|TRBJ2-1|TRBV5-1
TGCGCCAGCAGCCCGAAACTAGCGGGGGTGAACAATGAGCAGTTCTTC
CASSPKLAGVNNEQFF
>.|.|TRBJ1-1|TRBV20-1
TGCAGTGCCGGCGGAGGGACTGAAGCTTTCTTT
CSAGGGTEAFF
>.|.|TRBJ2-1|TRBV28
TGTGCCAGCAGTACCTCGGTGCAGTTCTTC
CASSTSVQFF
>.|.|TRBJ2-7|TRBV28
TGTGCCAGCACCCGGGACAAGGCACCCTACGAGCAGTACTTC
CASTRDKAPYEQYF
>.|.|TRBJ1-1|TRBV7-2
TGTGCCAGCAGCTTAGGCTGGGGCGGGAACACTGAAGCTTTCTTT
CASSLGWGGNTEAFF
>.|.|TRBJ2-5|TRBV9
TGTGCCAGCAGCGTAGGGGACACTATTAAAGCACAAGAGACCCAGTACTTC
CASSVGDTIKAQETQYF
>.|TRBD1|TRBJ1-5|TRBV9
TGTGCCAGCAGCAGACAGGGGAGAGGCGATCAGCCCCAGCATTTT
CASSRQGRGDQPQHF
>.|.|TRBJ1-1|TRBV7-6
TGTGCCAGCAGCGTAGTGGGGAGGAGCACTGAAGCTTTCTTT
CASSVVGRSTEAFF
>.|.|TRBJ1-5|TRBV7-3
TGTGCCAGCAGCTTAATCGGCCAGGGGCAGCCCCAGCATTTT
CASSLIGQGQPQHF
>few|.|TRBJ2-1|TRBV19
TGTGCCAGTAGTATCCACAGCAATGAGCAGTTCTTC
CASSIHSNEQFF
>.|.|TRBJ2-7|TRBV7-9
TGTGCCAGCAGCTTTAGGAGCAGCTACGAGCAGTACTTC
CASSFRSSYEQYF
>.|TRBD1|TRBJ2-5|TRBV10-3
TGTGCCATCAGCGGACAGGGTGGGGAGACCCAGTACTTC
CAISGQGGETQYF
>.|TRBD2|TRBJ2-7|TRBV5-4
TGTGCCAGCAGCTTGGATCCAGCGGGGTCTGTATACGAGCAGTACTTC
CASSLDPAGSVYEQYF
>.|.|TRBJ2-7|TRBV9
TGTGCCAGCAGCGTAGACAGCTACGAGCAGTACTTC
CASSVDSYEQYF
>.|TRBD1|TRBJ2-7|TRBV5-1
TGCGCCAGCAGCTTGAATCCCCAGGGGGCTTACGAGCAGTACTTC
CASSLNPQGAYEQYF
>.|.|TRBJ1-2|TRBV28
TGTGCCAGCAGTTTAGGAGTTGGCTACACCTTC
CASSLGVGYTF
>.|.|TRBJ1-5|TRBV7-2
TGTGCCAGCAGCCGGGACACCCGCTGGGGCAATCAGCCCCAGCATTTT
CASSRDTRWGNQPQHF
>.|TRBD2|TRBJ2-3|TRBV7-8
TGTGCCAGCAGCCTCATTAGCGGGGGGGTCACAGATACGCAGTATTTT
CASSLISGGVTDTQYF
>.|TRBD1|TRBJ2-1|TRBV6-4
TGTGCCAGCAGTGCCGGGACAGGGTTTAACAATGAGCAGTTCTTC
CASSAGTGFNNEQFF
>.|.|TRBJ2-1|TRBV7-8
TGTGCCAGCAGTACCGACAGCCTAGATGTGAGACATTACAATGAGCAGTTCTTC
CASSTDSLDVRHYNEQFF
>.|.|TRBJ2-7|TRBV28
TGTGCCAGCAGTTTAGTCCAGGGAACCTACGAGCAGTACTTC
CASSLVQGTYEQYF
>once|.|TRBJ1-2|TRBV2
TGTGCCAGCAGTGCACAGGGTGGCTATGGCTACACCTTC
CASSAQGGYGYTF
>.|.|TRBJ1-5|TRBV29-1
TGCAGCGTTGAACAGGGGATTGGTCAGCCCCAGAATTTT
CSVEQGIGQPQNF
>.|.|TRBJ1-1|TRBV30
TGTGCCTGGGCGGGGGTTGAAGCTTTCTTT
CAWAGVEAFF
>.|TRBD2|TRBJ2-7|TRBV4-3
TGCGCCAGCAGCCAGGACACGGGTTACGGGGGGGAGCAGTACTTC
CASSQDTGYGGEQYF
>.|TRBD1|TRBJ2-7|TRBV5-1
TGCGCCAGCGCAAGGGACAGGGGAGCCTACGAGCAGTACTTC
CASARDRGAYEQYF
>few|TRBD2|TRBJ2-7|TRBV18
TGTGCCAGCTCTCCGGGACTAGCGGGGAGCTACGAGCAGTACTTC
CASSPGLAGSYEQYF
>few|.|TRBJ1-5|TRBV18
TGTGCCAGCTCCAGCGGACAGAATAGCAATCAGCCCCAGCATTTT
CASSSGQNSNQPQHF
>few|TRBD1|TRBJ1-1|TRBV29-1
TGCAGCGCACCCCTCAGGGGGCGCGGGACTGAAGCTTTCTTT
CSAPLRGRGTEAFF